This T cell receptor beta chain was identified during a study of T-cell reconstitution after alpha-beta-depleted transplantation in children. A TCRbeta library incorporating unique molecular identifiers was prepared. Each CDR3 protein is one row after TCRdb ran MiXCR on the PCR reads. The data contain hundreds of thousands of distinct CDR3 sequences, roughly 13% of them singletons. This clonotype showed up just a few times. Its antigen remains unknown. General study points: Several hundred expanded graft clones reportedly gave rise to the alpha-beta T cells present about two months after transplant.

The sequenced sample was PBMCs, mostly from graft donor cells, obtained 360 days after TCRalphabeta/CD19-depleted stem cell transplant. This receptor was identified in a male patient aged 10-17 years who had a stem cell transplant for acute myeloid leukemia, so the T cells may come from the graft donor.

The CDR3 region is CASSLPGRNQPQHF. As DNA, the CDR3 is TGTGCCAGCAGTTTACCAGGGAGGAATCAGCCCCAGCATTTT. The chain is built from TRBV28 and TRBJ1-5; D might be TRBD1 (5 bases). Germline V gives CDR1 MDHEN, CDR2 SYDVKM. The CDR3 contains 14 residues. Between the trimmed V and J ends, which lost 2 bases and 4 bases, there was a span of 9 bases. Full variable domain (remainder filled in from reference TRBV28 and TRBJ1-5): DVKVTQSSRYLVKRTGEKVFLECVQDMDHENMFWYRQDPGLGLRLIYFSYDVKMKEKGDIPEGYSVSREKKERFSLILESASTNQTSMYLCASSLPGRNQPQHFGDGTRLSIL.